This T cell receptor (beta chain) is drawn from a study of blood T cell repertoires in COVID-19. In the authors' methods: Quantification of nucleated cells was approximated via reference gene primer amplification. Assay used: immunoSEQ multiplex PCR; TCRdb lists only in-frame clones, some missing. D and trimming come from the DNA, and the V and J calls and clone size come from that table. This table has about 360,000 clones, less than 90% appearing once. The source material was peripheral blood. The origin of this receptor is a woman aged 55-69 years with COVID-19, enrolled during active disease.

The CDR3 here is CASSDGLTEAFF. CDR3 bases: TGTGCCAGCAGCGATGGACTCACAGAAGCTTTCTTT. The chain is built from TRBV11-3 and TRBJ1-1; D uncertain. The CDR3 is 12 amino acids. Per the germline V gene, CDR1 is SGHNT and CDR2 is YENEEA. V gave up 5 bases and J gave up 8 bases, with 12 bases separating them.